What follows is one T cell receptor beta chain and its context. Many counts were recorded for this clonotype. Its target antigen remains unknown. No quality values exist for individual bases; no much larger clone is one base distant. The sample is drawn from a study of identical twins (dated by TCRdb to about 2016). About the study as a whole: To test whether fetal clonotypes persist, the study used deep sequencing on TCR alpha and beta repertoires from monozygotic twins, unrelated adults of various ages, and cord blood. To rule out contamination, the twin experiments were replicated at different times with different library preparation protocols.

Overall study outcomes, separate from this receptor: Zero-insertion analyses could be partly confounded by invariant T cells such as MAIT and iNKT, though diverse VJ usage argued against such confounding for most clonotypes. Out-of-frame TCR alpha sharing in monozygotic twins was systematically underestimated by recombination models, whereas sharing between unrelated individuals was in agreement with the recombination models. Because the same donors could not be followed over many years, conclusions were based on cross-sectional statistical analysis. Fewer insertions were carried by abundant cord blood beta clonotypes, a similar but weaker trend appeared in young adult naive repertoires, and no such trend appeared in memory repertoires. Excess twin sharing in beta out-of-frame sequences was weaker because fewer shared sequences lowered the signal-to-noise ratio. Compared with coincidental sharing between unrelated individuals, out-of-frame TCR alpha sequences shared between twins had an excess of sequences with low generation probability.

Only healthy Caucasian donors were included. Using Miltenyi CD45RO+ enrichment and human naive T-cell isolation kits, memory (CD45RO+) and naive T cells were isolated from PBMC. The CDR3 numbers 13 residues from cysteine through phenylalanine. The DNA shown is the 39-base CDR3, in frame from base 1. V is cut back by 5 bases and J by 7 bases, with 2 bases in the junction unmatched. From the germline V gene, CDR1 is MDHEN and CDR2 is SYDVKM. Library creation used 5' RACE. TCRdb records Illumina HiSeq 2000 as the sequencer. Template switching introduced a universal primer binding site; the final cDNA contained a unique molecular identifier, enabling accurate counting of TCR cDNA molecules. First-strand cDNA for TCR alpha and beta chains was synthesized from specific primers in the conserved constant-segment region. To control for contamination, every cDNA library carried two barcodes: a SMART-Mk sample barcode plus Illumina barcodes. Two successive PCR steps introduced TruSeq adapter sequences along with Illumina sample barcodes. TCR alpha and beta cDNA libraries were sequenced on the Illumina HiSeq platform with custom primers. On the study's bioinformatics: Raw reads were processed with MiGEC to extract unique molecular identifiers, and MiXCR was used to determine CDR3 positions. For each individual, recombination models were inferred using an EM algorithm with the repgenHMM and IGoR tools. The tcR package in R was used for shared clonotype analysis, with sharing normalized by the product of cloneset sizes. To study raw recombination free of thymic and clonal selection effects, out-of-frame nonproductive sequences were analyzed. TCRdb reworked the public reads: Q25 trimming with fastp, MiXCR clone assembly, productive beta chains retained. Rows matching on CDR3 protein sequence are summarized as one entry with the most common DNA and genes. TCRdb assigned the V and J calls; the authors' analysis was not used. Counted in this sample were about 240,000 distinct CDR3 sequences; 10% of them appeared once. Clones ranked in the top ten supply more than 8% of the sample.

Material for sequencing was memory T cells sorted from blood. Reading the label with the study, this specimen's cell subset or site is: CD45RO+ enriched T cells. The rearrangement combines TRBV28 with TRBJ1-6, with 7 junctional bases fitting TRBD1. This TCR derives from a man in his fifties or sixties in good health. The DNA sequence is given as TGTGCCAGCAGTCGGGACAGCAATTCACCCCTCCACTTT. Protein translation: CASSRDSNSPLHF.